The clone carrying this T cell receptor (beta chain) was found many times. These data belong to a study of Graves' ophthalmopathy and Graves' hyperthyroidism. Hyperthyroidism showing no ophthalmopathy within 18 months of follow-up was stable. Trimming took off 2 bases at V and 3 bases at J, with 8 bases between the two ends. Germline V gene data show CDR1 as SEHNR and CDR2 as FQNEAQ (reference sequence). The CDR3 totals 14 residues. Transcripts of RNA were the source for amplifying TCR beta CDR3 regions. The first round was an RT-PCR with HTBI primers, and the second round was a multiplex PCR. One entry per CDR3 protein results from TCRdb running MiXCR on the multiplex PCR reads. There are 350,000 to 450,000 distinct CDR3 sequences in the sample; over 20% occur only once, and roughly 3.2% lies in the top ten.

This sequence was found in a woman aged 18 to 35 with stable Graves' hyperthyroidism. This rearrangement joins TRBV7-9 to TRBJ1-5; D gene uncertain. The sample consisted of peripheral blood. The DNA for the CDR3 is TGTGCCAGCAGCTTACCGGGGTTCAATCAGCCCCAGCATTTT. This gives the protein CASSLPGFNQPQHF.